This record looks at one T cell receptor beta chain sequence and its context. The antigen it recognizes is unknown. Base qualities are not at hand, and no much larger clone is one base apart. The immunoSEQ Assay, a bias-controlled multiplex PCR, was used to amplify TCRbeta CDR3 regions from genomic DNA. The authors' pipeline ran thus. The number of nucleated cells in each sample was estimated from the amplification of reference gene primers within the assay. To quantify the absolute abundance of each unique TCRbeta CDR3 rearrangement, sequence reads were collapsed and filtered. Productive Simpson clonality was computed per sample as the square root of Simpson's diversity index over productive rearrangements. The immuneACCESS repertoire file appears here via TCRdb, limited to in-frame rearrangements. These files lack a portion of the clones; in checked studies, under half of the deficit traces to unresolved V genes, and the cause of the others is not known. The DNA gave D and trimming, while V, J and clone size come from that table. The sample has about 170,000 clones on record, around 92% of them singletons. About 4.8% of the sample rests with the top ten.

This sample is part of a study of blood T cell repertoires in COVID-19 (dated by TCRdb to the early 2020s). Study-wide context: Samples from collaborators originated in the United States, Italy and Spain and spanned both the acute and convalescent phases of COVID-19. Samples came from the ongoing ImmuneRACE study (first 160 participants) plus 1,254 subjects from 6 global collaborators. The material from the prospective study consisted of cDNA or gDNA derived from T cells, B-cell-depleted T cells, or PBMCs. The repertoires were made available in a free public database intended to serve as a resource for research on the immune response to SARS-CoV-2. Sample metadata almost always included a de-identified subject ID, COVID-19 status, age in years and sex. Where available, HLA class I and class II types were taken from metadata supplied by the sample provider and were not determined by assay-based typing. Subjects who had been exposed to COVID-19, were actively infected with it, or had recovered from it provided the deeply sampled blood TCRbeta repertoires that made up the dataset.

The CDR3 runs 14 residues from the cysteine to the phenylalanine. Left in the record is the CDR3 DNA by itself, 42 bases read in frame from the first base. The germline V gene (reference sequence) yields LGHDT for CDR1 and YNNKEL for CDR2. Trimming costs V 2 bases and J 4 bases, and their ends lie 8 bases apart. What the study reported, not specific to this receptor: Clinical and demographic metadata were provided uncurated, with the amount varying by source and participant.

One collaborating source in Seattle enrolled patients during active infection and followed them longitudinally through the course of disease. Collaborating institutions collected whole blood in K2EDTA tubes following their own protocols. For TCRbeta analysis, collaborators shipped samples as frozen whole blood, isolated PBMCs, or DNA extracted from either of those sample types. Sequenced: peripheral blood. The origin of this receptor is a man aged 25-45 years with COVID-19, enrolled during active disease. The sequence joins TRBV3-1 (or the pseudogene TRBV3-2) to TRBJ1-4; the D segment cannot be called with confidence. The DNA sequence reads TGTGCCAGCAGCCAATGGTTAGATAATGAAAAACTGTTTTTT. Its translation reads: CASSQWLDNEKLFF.